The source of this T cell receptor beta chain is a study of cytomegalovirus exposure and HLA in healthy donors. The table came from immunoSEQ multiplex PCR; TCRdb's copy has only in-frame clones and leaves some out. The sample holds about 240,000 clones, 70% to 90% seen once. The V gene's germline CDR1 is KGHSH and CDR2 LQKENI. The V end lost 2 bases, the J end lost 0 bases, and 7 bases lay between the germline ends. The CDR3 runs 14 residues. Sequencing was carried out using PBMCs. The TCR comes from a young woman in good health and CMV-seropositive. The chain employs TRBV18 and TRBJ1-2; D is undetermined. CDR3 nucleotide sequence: TGTGCCAGCTCACCAGAGGGATCTAACTATGGCTACACCTTC. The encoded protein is CASSPEGSNYGYTF.